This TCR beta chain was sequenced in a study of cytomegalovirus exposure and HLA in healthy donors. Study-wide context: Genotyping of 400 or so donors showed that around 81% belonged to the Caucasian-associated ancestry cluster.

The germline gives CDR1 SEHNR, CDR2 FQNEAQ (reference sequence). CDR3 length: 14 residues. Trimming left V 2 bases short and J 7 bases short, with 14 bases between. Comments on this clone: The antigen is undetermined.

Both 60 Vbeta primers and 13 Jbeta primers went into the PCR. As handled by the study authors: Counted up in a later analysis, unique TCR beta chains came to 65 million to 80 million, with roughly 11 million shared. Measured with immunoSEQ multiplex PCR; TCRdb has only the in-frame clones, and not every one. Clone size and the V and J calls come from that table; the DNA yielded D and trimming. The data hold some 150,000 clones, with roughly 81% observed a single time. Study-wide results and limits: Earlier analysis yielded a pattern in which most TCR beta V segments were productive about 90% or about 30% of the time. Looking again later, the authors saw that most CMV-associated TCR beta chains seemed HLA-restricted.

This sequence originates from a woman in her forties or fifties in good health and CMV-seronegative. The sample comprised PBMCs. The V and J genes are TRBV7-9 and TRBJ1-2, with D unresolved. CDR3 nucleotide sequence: TGTGCCAGCAGCTTATCGCTTTCGGAGGGTGGCTACACCTTC. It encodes CASSLSLSEGGYTF.